This T cell receptor (beta chain) was documented in a study of shared clonotypes between healthy human individuals. Study-wide findings and caveats: Against clonotypes common to all four donors, non-shared ones had lower generation probabilities.

About this clone: What it recognizes is unknown.

Only in-frame clones appear in the TCRdb table, and some are missing; sequencing was by immunoSEQ multiplex PCR. The table shows approximately 1,500,000 clones, with around 97% occurring only once. There are 20 residues in the CDR3. V gave up 5 bases and J gave up 3 bases, with 30 bases separating them. CDR1 is SGHTA, CDR2 FQGTGA, per germline. Sequencing was carried out using naive CD4+ T cells sorted from blood. As for subset: CD45RA+ positively selected. The chain uses TRBV7-3 and TRBJ2-3; a possible D gene is TRBD1 (6 bases). This sequence originates from a man younger than 40 in good health. CDR3 residues: CASSPLLGDIRRTGTDTQYF. CDR3 coding DNA: TGTGCCAGCAGCCCCCTCCTGGGGGACATCCGACGTACTGGAACAGATACGCAGTATTTT. The variable domain in full, with the rest retrieved from reference TRBV7-3 and TRBJ2-3, is GAGVSQTPSNKVTEKGKYVELRCDPISGHTALYWYRQSLGQGPEFLIYFQGTGAADDSGLPNDRFFAVRPEGSVSTLKIQRTERGDSAVYLCASSPLLGDIRRTGTDTQYFGPGTRLTVL.